Below, 28 T cell receptor beta chains from the same sample are listed, as sequenced in a study of cytomegalovirus exposure and HLA in healthy donors. The PCR was carried out with 60 Vbeta primers and 13 Jbeta primers. Assay: immunoSEQ multiplex PCR; the TCRdb copy retains only in-frame clones and omits some. The table has about 190,000 clones, roughly 81% seen once. The material sequenced was PBMCs. The source of these receptors is a woman in her twenties or thirties in good health and CMV-seropositive.

The V call is TRBV2, the J call TRBJ1-3, with 7 bases lining up with TRBD1. The germline V gene encodes CDR1 SNHLY and CDR2 FYNNEI. The junction had 12 bases not matched to a gene; V was cut back by 5 bases and J by 11 bases. This CDR3 contains 14 residues. The CDR3 protein is CASSLSHRQGSIYF. The CDR3 coding sequence is TGTGCCAGCAGTCTTTCACACCGACAGGGATCCATATATTTT.

The chain combines TRBV5-1 with TRBJ2-7; 13 bases line up with TRBD2. Trimming removed 4 bases from V and 1 base from J; junction bases left unmatched: 8. The CDR3 totals 17 residues. Per germline, CDR1 SGHRS and CDR2 YFSETQ. The CDR3 DNA reads as TGCGCCAGCAGCCCTAGGTGGACTAGCGGGGGATCCTACGAGCAGTACTTC. This translates into CASSPRWTSGGSYEQYF. Full variable domain (remainder filled in from reference TRBV5-1 and TRBJ2-7): KAGVTQTPRYLIKTRGQQVTLSCSPISGHRSVSWYQQTPGQGLQFLFEYFSETQRNKGNFPGRFSGRQFSNSRSEMNVSTLELGDSALYLCASSPRWTSGGSYEQYFGPGTRLTVT.

This clone occurred once. The chain uses TRBV29-1 and TRBJ1-3, with 8 nucleotides matching TRBD1. Trimming cost V 6 bases and J 3 bases; bases outside gene matches: 4. The CDR3 has 13 residues. Germline CDR1 SQVTM, CDR2 ANQGSEA. The DNA for the CDR3 is TGCAGCGTAATGACAGGGGTTGGAAACACCATATATTTT. Its protein is CSVMTGVGNTIYF.

This rearrangement joins TRBV27 to TRBJ2-7; 7 bases fit TRBD1. Germline CDR1 reads MNHEY; CDR2 reads SMNVEV (reference sequence). V lost 2 bases and J lost 0; bases outside the gene matches: 4. The CDR3 consists of 15 residues. The CDR3 spells CASSLIQGPSYEQYF. The CDR3 bases are TGTGCCAGCAGTTTAATACAGGGGCCCTCCTACGAGCAGTACTTC.

The chain has TRBV15 and TRBJ2-7; maybe TRBD2 (6 bases). Per the germline V gene, CDR1 is LNHNV and CDR2 is YYDKDF (reference sequence). Trimming removed 3 bases at V and 10 bases at J, with 16 bases between. The CDR3 loop spans 13 amino acids. The CDR3 loop reads CATSRGLDFGQYF. The CDR3 nucleotides are TGTGCCACCAGCAGGGGACTGGATTTCGGTCAGTACTTC.

This clone turned up a few times. V is TRBV5-8 and J is TRBJ2-3; 10 nucleotides align to TRBD2. This CDR3 comprises 15 residues. The V gene's germline CDR1 is SGHTS and CDR2 YDEGEE. V dropped 2 bases and J dropped 9; count of bases not matched to a gene: 9. The CDR3 bases are TGTGCCAGCAGCTTAAAAACCAGCGGGAGGGGCACGCAGTATTTT. Translated: CASSLKTSGRGTQYF.

This clone has more than one count but fewer than ten. The sample has other DNA sequences that encode this CDR3 too. The chain carries TRBV27 and TRBJ2-7; 9 nucleotides match TRBD1. The J segment lost 5 bases and the V segment lost 2 bases, leaving 7 bases of the junction unmatched. The germline CDR1 and CDR2 sequences are MNHEY and SMNVEV (reference sequence). The CDR3 length is 15 residues. CDR3: CASSLSRTGVDEQYF. In nucleotides, the CDR3 is TGTGCCAGCAGTTTAAGTCGGACAGGGGTGGACGAGCAGTACTTC.

The chain couples TRBV23-1 to TRBJ1-5; 11 nucleotides align to TRBD1. TRBV23-1 is marked as an open reading frame, function uncertain. This CDR3 region has 16 residues. After removal of 2 bases from V and 6 bases from J, the junction contained 6 bases not matched to a gene. This chain's CDR3 is CASSQPGTGGSQPQHF. As DNA, the CDR3 is TGCGCCAGCAGTCAACCTGGGACAGGGGGGAGTCAGCCCCAGCATTTT.

The rearrangement links TRBV4-3 to TRBJ2-1; 13 bases are shared with TRBD2. CDR1 and CDR2 from the germline V gene are LGHNA and YSLEER. Losses at the gene ends were 0 bases for V and 4 bases for J; bases not matched to a gene: 12. The CDR3 runs 20 residues. In DNA form, the CDR3 reads TGCGCCAGCAGCCAAGAGGGCCCGACACTAGCGGGAGGGAGGTACAATGAGCAGTTCTTC. It yields the protein CASSQEGPTLAGGRYNEQFF.

This clone was observed a few times. The genes are TRBV5-1 and TRBJ1-1; 7 bases match TRBD1. The germline gives CDR1 SGHRS, CDR2 YFSETQ. V was pared by 6 bases and J by 0 bases, with 5 bases of the junction left unmatched. The CDR3 totals 14 residues. The CDR3 loop is CASNPTGLNTEAFF. CDR3 nucleotide sequence: TGCGCCAGCAACCCGACAGGGTTGAACACTGAAGCTTTCTTT.

This chain uses TRBV5-1 with TRBJ1-4; D remains unclear. CDR3 length: 14 residues. Germline V gives CDR1 SGHRS, CDR2 YFSETQ. Trimming left V 1 base short and J 3 bases short, with 7 bases between. CDR3 amino acids: CASSLNRANEKLFF. CDR3 bases: TGCGCCAGCAGCTTGAACCGCGCTAATGAAAAACTGTTTTTT.

The chain links TRBV7-9 to TRBJ2-5; D is possibly TRBD1 (5 bases). V dropped 5 bases and J dropped 2 bases, with 9 bases sitting between them. The CDR3 totals 13 residues. Germline V gene sequence: CDR1 SEHNR, CDR2 FQNEAQ (reference sequence). DNA of the CDR3: TGTGCCAGCAGCATCCGACAGCAAGAGACCCAGTACTTC. Residues: CASSIRQQETQYF.

CDR3 DNA sequence: TGTGCCAGCAGCTACGGGACTGCCGGTCGGCATGGCTACACCTTC. Its translation: CASSYGTAGRHGYTF. This chain links TRBV9 with TRBJ1-2; maybe TRBD1 (5 bases). The CDR3 sequence is 15 residues long. Trimming cost V 4 bases and J 6 bases, with 19 bases left between them. The germline gives CDR1 SGDLS, CDR2 YYNGEE.

This sequence joins TRBV4-3 and TRBJ2-2; D is perhaps TRBD2 (5 bases). Germline V CDR1 and CDR2: LGHNA, YSLEER. The CDR3 is made up of 18 amino acids. V lost 7 bases and J 4 bases, leaving 25 bases between the germline ends. CDR3 DNA: TGCGCCAGCACCCTAGCATCCGACGCTCCACGAAGCACCGGGGAGCTGTTTTTT. Its protein product is CASTLASDAPRSTGELFF.

The chain combines TRBV5-1 with TRBJ2-4; 8 nucleotides match TRBD1. Germline values: CDR1 SGHRS, CDR2 YFSETQ. V lost 1 base to trimming and J lost 6 bases; unmatched junction nucleotides: 6. The CDR3 totals 15 residues. For the CDR3, the DNA is TGCGCCAGCAGCTTGCAACAGGGGGTTGGAAACATTCAGTACTTC. This translates into CASSLQQGVGNIQYF.

This chain links TRBV10-3 with TRBJ2-1; the D gene is possibly TRBD1 (5 bases). Germline V gene data show CDR1 as ENHRY and CDR2 as SYGVKD. The V end lost 2 bases, the J end lost 0 bases, and 11 bases lay between the germline ends. The CDR3 covers 16 residues. CDR3 in DNA: TGTGCCATCAGTGAGGCAGGGAAGTCCTCCTACAATGAGCAGTTCTTC. Translation: CAISEAGKSSYNEQFF.

The chain combines TRBV6-5 with TRBJ2-5; 7 nucleotides agree with TRBD2. The ends lost 2 bases at V and 4 bases at J; junction bases unmatched: 10. Germline V gene lookup returns CDR1 MNHEY and CDR2 SVGAGI. The CDR3 runs 16 residues. CDR3 DNA: TGTGCCAGCAGTTACCCGTCTGGGGGGGGGAGAGAGACCCAGTACTTC. It yields the protein CASSYPSGGGRETQYF.

The chain joins TRBV5-6 to TRBJ1-2; D is unclear. The CDR3 contains 15 residues. Trimming removed 0 bases at V and 1 base at J, with 10 bases between. Germline CDR1 and CDR2: SGHDT and YYEEEE. The chain's CDR3 is CASSLGQYLNYGYTF. CDR3 DNA: TGTGCCAGCAGCTTGGGCCAGTACCTTAACTATGGCTACACCTTC.

The J gene is TRBJ2-6, the V gene TRBV7-2; D perhaps matches TRBD1 (6 bases). Per the germline V gene, CDR1 is SGHTA and CDR2 is FQGNSA. The CDR3 has 15 residues. The V gene lost 5 bases and the J gene lost 4 bases, with 12 bases spanning the gap. CDR3 protein: CASSDGQTGANVLTF. DNA for the CDR3: TGTGCCAGCAGCGACGGACAGACCGGGGCCAACGTCCTGACTTTC.

The chain carries TRBV5-4 and TRBJ1-3, with 7 bases fitting TRBD1. With 5 bases clipped from V and 4 bases from J, the junction kept 9 bases outside the gene matches. CDR3 size: 15 residues. The germline V gene encodes CDR1 SGHNT and CDR2 YYREEE (reference sequence). The chain's CDR3 is CASSTAGTAGNTIYF. CDR3 coding DNA: TGTGCCAGCAGTACAGCCGGGACAGCGGGAAACACCATATATTTT.

The chain carries TRBV7-2 and TRBJ2-7; possible D gene TRBD1, 5 bases. The CDR3 has 15 residues. Trimming took off 0 bases at V and 2 bases at J, with 11 bases between the two ends. Per the germline V gene, CDR1 is SGHTA and CDR2 is FQGNSA. CDR3 in amino acids: CASSLAWGGTYEQYF. DNA of the CDR3: TGTGCCAGCAGCTTAGCGTGGGGCGGTACCTACGAGCAGTACTTC.

The chain combines TRBV19 with TRBJ1-6; TRBD1 is a possible D gene (6 bases). The CDR3 extends over 16 amino acids. V lost 6 bases, J lost 2 bases, and 14 bases lay in between. Per the germline V gene, CDR1 is LNHDA and CDR2 is SQIVND (reference sequence). The chain's CDR3 is CASRKTGTPYNSPLHF. CDR3 in DNA: TGTGCCAGTAGAAAAACCGGGACACCCTATAATTCACCCCTCCACTTT.

The rearrangement links TRBV4-3 to TRBJ1-3; the D is unclear. Germline CDR1 reads LGHNA; CDR2 reads YSLEER. Trimming left V 3 bases short and J 2 bases short, with 11 bases between. The CDR3 has 15 residues. The CDR3 loop is CASSQSPRPGNTIYF. CDR3 nucleotides: TGCGCCAGCAGCCAGAGCCCTCGCCCTGGAAACACCATATATTTT.

The rearrangement uses TRBV4-2 and TRBJ2-2; weak D call: TRBD1 (6 bases). Trimming removed 5 bases at V and 5 bases at J, with 27 bases between. Germline CDR1 LGHNA, CDR2 YNFKEQ. CDR3 size: 19 residues. The CDR3 DNA reads as TGTGCCAGCAGCTCCTCCGACAGGTATTGGGGTCCGGCGACCGGGGAGCTGTTTTTT. Its protein is CASSSSDRYWGPATGELFF.

The chain carries TRBV5-1 and TRBJ2-7; weak D call: TRBD2 (6 bases). The V gene lost 7 bases and the J gene lost 1 base, with 21 bases spanning the gap. The CDR3 runs 16 residues. The germline V gene encodes CDR1 SGHRS and CDR2 YFSETQ. DNA for the CDR3: TGCGCCAGCGGGTTGGCTCGCAGTAGCGGATCCTACGAGCAGTACTTC. It is translated as CASGLARSSGSYEQYF.

The table lists this clone with a few counts. This chain links TRBV27 with TRBJ2-7, with 7 bases lining up with TRBD1. The germline CDR1 and CDR2 sequences are MNHEY and SMNVEV (reference sequence). V lost 4 bases and J lost 7; bases outside the gene matches: 13. This CDR3 comprises 15 residues. The CDR3 loop is CASSSPGTAREEQYF. The CDR3 DNA sequence: TGTGCCAGCAGTTCCCCCGGGACAGCCAGGGAAGAGCAGTACTTC.

The chain recombines TRBV6-5 with TRBJ2-5, with D perhaps TRBD2 (6 bases). CDR1 MNHEY and CDR2 SVGAGI come from the germline V gene. Trimming pared 7 bases from V and 4 bases from J, leaving 19 bases between. The CDR3 totals 15 residues. CDR3: CASTKGGMKGETQYF. CDR3 bases: TGTGCCAGCACCAAGGGCGGGATGAAGGGAGAGACCCAGTACTTC.

This clone was detected only a few times. This chain connects TRBV5-4 to TRBJ2-2, with a weak D call TRBD1 (6 bases). The CDR3 has 15 residues. The V gene lost 0 bases and the J gene lost 2 bases, with 8 bases spanning the gap. The germline V gene has CDR1 SGHNT and CDR2 YYREEE (reference sequence). DNA for the CDR3: TGTGCCAGCAGCTTGGGGGGGCGCAACACCGGGGAGCTGTTTTTT. Protein: CASSLGGRNTGELFF. The variable domain in full, with the rest retrieved from reference TRBV5-4 and TRBJ2-2, is ETGVTQSPTHLIKTRGQQVTLRCSSQSGHNTVSWYQQALGQGPQFIFQYYREEENGRGNFPPRFSGLQFPNYSSELNVNALELDDSALYLCASSLGGRNTGELFFGEGSRLTVL.